This entry is about one T cell receptor beta chain. Original analysis: Reference gene primer amplification gave nucleated cell count estimates. Assay: immunoSEQ multiplex PCR; the TCRdb copy retains only in-frame clones and omits some. Clonal size and the V and J genes are those of that table, whereas D and trimming came from the DNA. The sample includes more than 120,000 clones, 87% of them seen just once. This entry comes from a study of blood T cell repertoires in COVID-19. Whole-study context: The United States, Italy and Spain supplied acute and convalescent COVID-19 samples.

V was pared by 4 bases and J by 2 bases, with 4 bases of the junction left unmatched. The CDR3 has 15 residues. The germline gives CDR1 SGHVS, CDR2 FNYEAQ. The sequenced material came from peripheral blood. The rearrangement joins TRBV7-6 to TRBJ2-5; TRBD2 matches at 10 bases. The TCR comes from a man between 50 and 59 years old who had recovered from COVID-19. The CDR3 loop reads CASSSPSGGQETQYF. The CDR3 bases are TGTGCCAGCAGCTCCCCTAGCGGGGGACAAGAGACCCAGTACTTC.